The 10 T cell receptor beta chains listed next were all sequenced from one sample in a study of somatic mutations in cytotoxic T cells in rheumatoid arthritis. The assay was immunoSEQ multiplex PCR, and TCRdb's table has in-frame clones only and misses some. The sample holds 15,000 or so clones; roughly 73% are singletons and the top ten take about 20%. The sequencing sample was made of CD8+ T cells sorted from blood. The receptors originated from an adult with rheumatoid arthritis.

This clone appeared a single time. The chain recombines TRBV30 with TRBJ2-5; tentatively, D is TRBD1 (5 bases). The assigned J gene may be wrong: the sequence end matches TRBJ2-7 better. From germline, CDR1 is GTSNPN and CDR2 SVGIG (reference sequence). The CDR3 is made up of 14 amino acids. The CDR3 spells CAWSIGREGDEQYF. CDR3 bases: TGTGCCTGGAGCATCGGCAGGGAAGGGGACGAGCAGTACTTC.

The CDR3 reads CASSPHSPGEEAYGYTF. The CDR3 coding sequence is TGTGCCAGCAGCCCCCACAGCCCAGGGGAAGAGGCCTATGGCTACACCTTC. The chain combines TRBV7-9 with TRBJ1-2; a weak D match, TRBD1 (6 bases). Trimming removed 5 bases from V and 4 bases from J, with 23 bases in between. Germline lookup yields CDR1 SEHNR and CDR2 FQNEAQ (reference sequence). This CDR3 comprises 17 residues.

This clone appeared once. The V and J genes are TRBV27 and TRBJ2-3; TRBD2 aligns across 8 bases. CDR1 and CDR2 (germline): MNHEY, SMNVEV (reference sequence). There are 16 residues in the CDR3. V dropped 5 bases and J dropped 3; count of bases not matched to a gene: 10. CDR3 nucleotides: TGTGCCAGCAGTACCCGGGGGGGAGTTGGGACAGATACGCAGTATTTT. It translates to CASSTRGGVGTDTQYF.

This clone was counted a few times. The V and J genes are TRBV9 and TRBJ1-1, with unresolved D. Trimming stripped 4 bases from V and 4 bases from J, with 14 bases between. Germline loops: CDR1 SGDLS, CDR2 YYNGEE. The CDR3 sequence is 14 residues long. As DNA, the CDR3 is TGTGCCAGCAGCCCGACCCCCGGCGCCACTGAAGCTTTCTTT. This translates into CASSPTPGATEAFF.

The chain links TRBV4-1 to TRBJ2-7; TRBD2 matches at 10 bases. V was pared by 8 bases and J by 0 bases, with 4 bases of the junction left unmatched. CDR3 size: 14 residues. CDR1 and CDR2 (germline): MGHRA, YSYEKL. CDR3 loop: CASGLAASSYEQYF. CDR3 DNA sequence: TGCGCCAGCGGACTAGCGGCGAGCTCCTACGAGCAGTACTTC.

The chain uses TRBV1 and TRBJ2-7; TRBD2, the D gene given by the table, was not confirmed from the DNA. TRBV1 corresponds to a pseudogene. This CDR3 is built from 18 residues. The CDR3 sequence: CTSRGSSGRPPASYEQYF. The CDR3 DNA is TGCACCAGCAGGGGGTCGAGCGGGAGGCCCCCAGCGTCCTACGAGCAGTACTTC.

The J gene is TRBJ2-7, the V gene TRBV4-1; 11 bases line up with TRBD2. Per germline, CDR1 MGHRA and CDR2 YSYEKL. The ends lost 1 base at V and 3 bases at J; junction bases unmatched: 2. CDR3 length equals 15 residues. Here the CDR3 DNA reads TGCGCCAGCAGCCAAGTTACTAGCGGGGGCTACGAGCAGTACTTC. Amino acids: CASSQVTSGGYEQYF.

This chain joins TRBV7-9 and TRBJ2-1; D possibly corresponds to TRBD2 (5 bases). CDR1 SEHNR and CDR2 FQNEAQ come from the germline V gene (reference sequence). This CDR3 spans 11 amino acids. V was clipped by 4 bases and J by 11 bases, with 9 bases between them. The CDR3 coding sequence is TGTGCCAGCAGCTCCCCCGGGAAGCAGTTCTTC. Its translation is CASSSPGKQFF.

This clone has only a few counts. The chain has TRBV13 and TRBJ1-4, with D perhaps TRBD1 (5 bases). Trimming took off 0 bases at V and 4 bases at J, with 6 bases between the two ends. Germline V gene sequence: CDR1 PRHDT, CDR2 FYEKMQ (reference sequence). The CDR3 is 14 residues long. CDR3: CASSLGQDNEKLFF. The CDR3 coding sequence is TGTGCCAGCAGCTTAGGACAGGATAATGAAAAACTGTTTTTT.

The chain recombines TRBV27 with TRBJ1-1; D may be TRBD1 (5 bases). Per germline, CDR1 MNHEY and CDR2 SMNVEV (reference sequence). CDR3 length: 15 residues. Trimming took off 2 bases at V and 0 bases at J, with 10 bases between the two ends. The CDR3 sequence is CASSLVEGMNTEAFF. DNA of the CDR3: TGTGCCAGCAGTTTAGTCGAGGGGATGAACACTGAAGCTTTCTTT.